Presented here are 21 T cell receptor beta chains from one specimen sequenced in a study of CD8 T cells in Susac syndrome. It was with random hexamers that 0.5 to 1 ug RNA was reverse transcribed. TCRdb re-called the immunoSEQ multiplex PCR reads with MiXCR, one entry per CDR3 protein. The repertoire holds about 160,000 distinct CDR3 sequences, with approximately 94% as singletons. Sequencing input: CD4+ T cells from PBMCs. The receptor source for this set is a human donor with multiple sclerosis.

This chain joins TRBV5-5 and TRBJ2-7; D unresolved. V was cut by 0 bases and J by 7 bases, with 11 bases left in between. Germline V CDR1 and CDR2: SGHKS, YYEKEE (reference sequence). The CDR3 totals 13 residues. The CDR3: CASSLAPVGEQYF. CDR3 in DNA: TGTGCCAGCAGCTTGGCCCCGGTTGGAGAGCAGTACTTC.

This sequence joins TRBV18 and TRBJ1-4; D not resolved. The CDR3 has 15 residues. V lost 2 bases and J 4 bases, leaving 11 bases between the germline ends. Germline loops: CDR1 KGHSH, CDR2 LQKENI. CDR3 DNA: TGTGCCAGCTCACCAGAGACTTTTCGTAATGAAAAACTGTTTTTT. This codes for CASSPETFRNEKLFF.

The V call is TRBV12-3 or TRBV12-4, the J call TRBJ2-3, with 13 bases that match TRBD2. Trimming cost V 3 bases and J 0 bases; bases outside gene matches: 3. The CDR3 is 17 residues long. CDR3 in DNA: TGTGCCAGCAGTTTGGGACTAGCGGGGCTAAGCACAGATACGCAGTATTTT. It is translated as CASSLGLAGLSTDTQYF.

The chain couples TRBV10-3 to TRBJ1-1; D uncertain. The germline V and J ends were trimmed by 4 bases and 2 bases, with 11 bases remaining between them. The CDR3 totals 14 residues. Germline V lookup: CDR1 ENHRY, CDR2 SYGVKD. Written as DNA, the CDR3 is TGTGCCATCAGTGGCCAGGACTCCAACACTGAAGCTTTCTTT. Translating it yields CAISGQDSNTEAFF.

For the CDR3, the DNA is TGTGCCAGCAGGTTAGGGTTAACCTACAATGAGCAGTTCTTC. Translation gives CASRLGLTYNEQFF. The chain couples TRBV6-2 or TRBV6-3 to TRBJ2-1; D is uncertain. V was cut by 6 bases and J by 2 bases, with 11 bases left in between. CDR1 is MNHEY, CDR2 SVGEGT, per germline. The CDR3 runs 14 residues.

This chain uses TRBV5-4 with TRBJ2-7; D tentatively reads TRBD1 or TRBD2 (5 bases each). This CDR3 is built from 16 residues. Per the germline V gene, CDR1 is SGHNT and CDR2 is YYREEE (reference sequence). The V and J ends lost 4 bases and 3 bases respectively, with 20 bases between them. The CDR3 protein is CASSLWVSGQSYEQYF. The CDR3 DNA reads as TGTGCCAGCAGCCTGTGGGTATCGGGGCAGAGCTACGAGCAGTACTTC.

This chain links TRBV12-3 or TRBV12-4 with TRBJ2-1; D is undetermined. The CDR3 length is 12 residues. V gave up 7 bases and J gave up 0 bases, with 4 bases separating them. CDR3 sequence: CASTTSYNEQFF. Written as DNA, the CDR3 is TGTGCCAGCACGACCTCCTACAATGAGCAGTTCTTC.

The chain employs TRBV9 and TRBJ2-7, with D possibly being TRBD2 (5 bases). CDR1 is SGDLS, CDR2 YYNGEE, per germline. The CDR3 loop spans 14 amino acids. The V gene lost 5 bases and the J gene lost 0 bases, with 12 bases spanning the gap. The CDR3 nucleotides read TGTGCCAGCAGTCGGCGGGTCCTCTCCTACGAGCAGTACTTC. Encoded protein: CASSRRVLSYEQYF.

The chain has TRBV11-2 and TRBJ2-4; D may be TRBD1 (5 bases). Looked up from germline, CDR1 is SGHAT and CDR2 is FQNNGV. CDR3 length: 16 residues. With 4 bases removed from V and 10 bases from J, the gap between germline ends came to 23 bases. In DNA form, the CDR3 reads TGTGCCAGCAGCTCCACAGGACCGAACGAACGTTTAATTCAGTACTTC. It encodes CASSSTGPNERLIQYF.

The table lists this clonotype with a few counts. This chain connects TRBV3-1 to TRBJ1-2; D is undetermined. The germline CDR1 and CDR2 sequences are LGHDT and YNNKEL (reference sequence). The CDR3 runs 13 residues. V was cut by 4 bases and J by 5 bases, with 11 bases left in between. In DNA form, the CDR3 reads TGTGCCAGCAGCCTAGGAGCTACTTATGGCTACACCTTC. Residues: CASSLGATYGYTF.

V usage is TRBV5-1 and J usage is TRBJ2-3, with a possible D match to TRBD2 (5 bases). V was cut by 5 bases and J by 0 bases, with 13 bases left in between. The CDR3 is 15 residues long. Germline lookup yields CDR1 SGHRS and CDR2 YFSETQ. The DNA for the CDR3 is TGCGCCAGCAGGGAGGAGGTACTGAGCACAGATACGCAGTATTTT. Amino acid sequence: CASREEVLSTDTQYF.

This clonotype has only one observation. The chain has TRBV10-1 and TRBJ2-4; D ambiguous. V lost 0 bases and J 3 bases, leaving 6 bases between the germline ends. Germline CDR1 WNHNN, CDR2 SYGVQD (reference sequence). CDR3 length: 14 amino acids. CDR3 residues: CASSESLGKNIQYF. Written as DNA, the CDR3 is TGCGCCAGCAGTGAGTCGCTCGGCAAAAACATTCAGTACTTC.

The chain has TRBV20-1 and TRBJ2-1; weak D call: TRBD1 (6 bases). Trimming stripped 5 bases from V and 8 bases from J, with 16 bases between. The germline gives CDR1 DFQATT, CDR2 SNEGSKA (reference sequence). The CDR3 runs to 13 residues. The CDR3 protein is CSAPKQGIDEQFF. As DNA, the CDR3 is TGCAGTGCTCCGAAACAGGGAATCGATGAGCAGTTCTTC.

The V call is TRBV14, the J call TRBJ2-2; D not certain. CDR1 is SGHDN, CDR2 FVKESK, per germline. This CDR3 is built from 18 residues. V was shortened by 0 bases and J by 0 bases, with 14 bases between the two germline ends. DNA for the CDR3: TGTGCCAGCAGCCAAGATCGTAGGCAGAGCGCGAACACCGGGGAGCTGTTTTTT. This translates into CASSQDRRQSANTGELFF.

The chain has TRBV28 and TRBJ2-3; TRBD2 matches at 15 bases. This CDR3 has 16 amino acids. V shed 6 bases and J 10 bases; nucleotides not matched to a gene: 11. Germline V lookup: CDR1 MDHEN, CDR2 SYDVKM. Here the CDR3 reads CASRPHGTSGRNAQYF. DNA of the CDR3: TGTGCCAGCAGGCCCCATGGGACTAGCGGGAGGAATGCGCAGTATTTT.

The CDR3 reads CASRTSGRRYNEQFF. The CDR3 DNA sequence: TGTGCCAGCAGGACTAGCGGGAGGAGGTACAATGAGCAGTTCTTC. The V gene is TRBV5-4, the J gene TRBJ2-1, with 13 bases fitting TRBD2. The CDR3 extends over 15 amino acids. Germline V gene sequence: CDR1 SGHNT, CDR2 YYREEE (reference sequence). V was clipped by 5 bases and J by 4 bases; unmatched bases: 3.

J is TRBJ1-2 and V is TRBV6-5, with TRBD1 matching 7 bases. Trimming took 8 bases from V and 4 from J; bases not matched to a gene: 4. CDR1 is MNHEY and CDR2 is SVGAGI in the germline V gene. The CDR3 is 12 amino acids. In DNA form, the CDR3 reads TGTGCCAGCGGAAGGGACAGCTATGGCTACACCTTC. It translates to CASGRDSYGYTF.

This clonotype was seen more than once but under ten times. The gene calls are TRBV30 and TRBJ2-4; D unresolved. The V end lost 0 bases, the J end lost 9 bases, and 12 bases lay between the germline ends. Germline V lookup: CDR1 GTSNPN, CDR2 SVGIG (reference sequence). The CDR3 consists of 13 residues. The CDR3 sequence: CAWSVLGNGIQYF. CDR3 nucleotides: TGTGCCTGGAGTGTACTGGGGAACGGCATTCAGTACTTC.

The chain has TRBV10-3 and TRBJ2-3; D uncertain. The CDR3 sequence is 14 residues long. Trimming took off 2 bases at V and 6 bases at J, with 12 bases between the two ends. Germline V CDR1 and CDR2: ENHRY, SYGVKD. DNA for the CDR3: TGTGCCATCAGTGAGGGAAAGGCGGTGGATACGCAGTATTTT. Residues: CAISEGKAVDTQYF.

This clonotype was seen once. The chain links TRBV6-1 to TRBJ2-2; TRBD2 matches at 12 bases. The CDR3 extends over 14 amino acids. In germline, CDR1 is MNHNS, CDR2 SASEGT. Germline trimming cut 10 bases from V and 4 bases from J; bases unmatched to any gene: 4. The CDR3 sequence is CAIRLAGATGELFF. DNA of the CDR3: TGTGCCATCCGACTAGCGGGAGCCACCGGGGAGCTGTTTTTT.

The chain is built from TRBV6-2 or TRBV6-3 and TRBJ2-6; D might be TRBD1 or TRBD2, each matching 5 bases. Trimming took off 8 bases at V and 0 bases at J, with 14 bases between the two ends. This CDR3 comprises 16 residues. Per the germline V gene, CDR1 is MNHEY and CDR2 is SVGEGT. CDR3 sequence: CASSSGRNSGANVLTF. The CDR3 DNA sequence: TGTGCCAGCTCTTCGGGGCGGAACTCTGGGGCCAACGTCCTGACTTTC.